This T cell receptor beta chain was retrieved from a study of T-cell reconstitution after alpha-beta-depleted transplantation in children. General observations from the study: One year after transplant, T-cell counts and diversity came mostly from newly produced T cells. Several hundred expanded graft clones reportedly supplied alpha-beta T cells about two months after transplant. After transplant, high TCRbeta diversity at day 60 in some patients arose from surviving recipient T cells and thymic progenitors.

This sample's TCRbeta library carried unique molecular identifier barcodes. TCRdb passed the PCR reads through MiXCR, listing each CDR3 protein once. The sample has 610,000 or so distinct CDR3 sequences, more than 20% seen once; the top ten hold 35% to 40%. This clonotype has only a few counts. Its matching antigen is unknown. V was clipped by 4 bases and J by 4 bases, with 14 bases between them. CDR3 length equals 14 residues. Germline V gives CDR1 DFQATT, CDR2 SNEGSKA (reference sequence). This material consisted of PBMCs, taken before TCRalphabeta/CD19-depleted stem cell transplant. The chain couples TRBV20-1 to TRBJ1-5; D perhaps matches TRBD1 (6 bases). The TCR sequence derives from a boy younger than two with Wiskott-Aldrich syndrome, due to receive a stem cell transplant. In DNA, the CDR3 is TGCAGTGCTAAGACAGGATTCTCAAATCAGCCCCAGCATTTT. The encoded protein is CSAKTGFSNQPQHF.